The next 32 T cell receptor beta chains were all read from a single sample in a study of cytomegalovirus exposure and HLA in healthy donors. The PCR had 60 Vbeta and 13 Jbeta primers. Sequencing was performed with immunoSEQ multiplex PCR; in TCRdb, only in-frame clones are kept and a portion is missing. The data show around 210,000 clones, approximately 84% seen once. The sequenced sample consisted of PBMCs. All receptors come from a girl between 2 and 10 years old in good health and CMV-seronegative.

V gene TRBV4-1 combines with J gene TRBJ2-1; D unclear. Trimming left V 4 bases short and J 3 bases short, with 13 bases between. In germline, CDR1 is MGHRA, CDR2 YSYEKL. This CDR3 has 15 residues. CDR3: CASSPYGNSYNEQFF. CDR3 nucleotide sequence: TGCGCCAGCAGCCCCTATGGAAACAGCTACAATGAGCAGTTCTTC.

V gene TRBV7-6 combines with J gene TRBJ2-5; no firm D call. The CDR3 runs 14 residues. Per germline, CDR1 SGHVS and CDR2 FNYEAQ. With 5 bases removed from V and 1 base from J, the gap between germline ends came to 11 bases. CDR3 DNA sequence: TGTGCCAGCAGCCACAGCCACGTCCAAGAGACCCAGTACTTC. Amino acids: CASSHSHVQETQYF.

This chain connects TRBV12-5 to TRBJ2-7; D possibly corresponds to TRBD2 (7 bases). The CDR3 has 15 residues. The germline gives CDR1 LGHNT, CDR2 FRNRAP. With 0 bases removed from V and 6 bases from J, the gap between germline ends came to 15 bases. The CDR3 DNA sequence: TGTGCTAGTGGTTTGGTTCGGGGGGCGCGGTCCGAGCAGTACTTC. Amino acid sequence: CASGLVRGARSEQYF.

The chain links TRBV13 to TRBJ2-5; TRBD2 matches 11 bases. The CDR3 totals 14 residues. Per germline, CDR1 PRHDT and CDR2 FYEKMQ (reference sequence). V lost 8 bases to trimming and J lost 5 bases; unmatched junction nucleotides: 7. The CDR3 DNA reads as TGTGCCAGCTCCTTTAGCGGGAGGGGTGAGACCCAGTACTTC. Translating it yields CASSFSGRGETQYF. The variable domain in full, with the rest retrieved from reference TRBV13 and TRBJ2-5, is AAGVIQSPRHLIKEKRETATLKCYPIPRHDTVYWYQQGPGQDPQFLISFYEKMQSDKGSIPDRFSAQQFSDYHSELNMSSLELGDSALYFCASSFSGRGETQYFGPGTRLLVL.

The chain couples TRBV7-8 to TRBJ1-3; the D gene is possibly TRBD1 (5 bases). The CDR3 has 16 residues. V lost 1 base and J 1 base, leaving 11 bases between the germline ends. Germline values: CDR1 SGHVS, CDR2 FQNEAQ. Here the CDR3 DNA reads TGTGCCAGCAGCTTAGTACAGGCGGGATCTGGAAACACCATATATTTT. Amino acid sequence: CASSLVQAGSGNTIYF.

This clone has just a few counts. The chain links TRBV6-6 to TRBJ1-1, with D possibly matching TRBD1 (5 bases). Germline lookup yields CDR1 MNHNY and CDR2 SVGAGI (reference sequence). V was cut by 2 bases and J by 3 bases, with 7 bases left in between. This CDR3 spans 13 amino acids. CDR3 DNA: TGTGCCAGCAGTTACGGGGCCGACACTGAAGCTTTCTTT. It codes for CASSYGADTEAFF.

The CDR3 spells CASSIWTGVVPGANVLTF. Here the CDR3 DNA reads TGTGCCAGCAGCATTTGGACAGGGGTGGTTCCTGGGGCCAACGTCCTGACTTTC. The gene calls are TRBV13 and TRBJ2-6; TRBD1 aligns across 9 bases. CDR1 PRHDT and CDR2 FYEKMQ come from the germline V gene (reference sequence). J was trimmed by 2 bases and V by 5 bases; bases with no gene match: 10. The CDR3 length is 18 residues.

The rearrangement links TRBV5-4 to TRBJ2-3, with a weak D call TRBD2 (6 bases). The CDR3 is 15 amino acids. The V gene's germline CDR1 is SGHNT and CDR2 YYREEE (reference sequence). The V end was cut by 0 bases, the J end by 4 bases, with 12 bases between. DNA for the CDR3: TGTGCCAGCAGCTTGGAAGTCTGGGGGGCAGATACGCAGTATTTT. Its translation: CASSLEVWGADTQYF.

The V call is TRBV2, the J call TRBJ1-4; 8 nucleotides line up with TRBD1. This CDR3 has 19 residues. Per germline, CDR1 SNHLY and CDR2 FYNNEI. V lost 2 bases and J lost 1; bases outside the gene matches: 12. The DNA for the CDR3 is TGTGCCAGCAGTGAATGGGTGCAGGGGGCTGGTCGAACTAATGAAAAACTGTTTTTT. Translating gives CASSEWVQGAGRTNEKLFF. The complete variable domain, with remaining parts taken from reference TRBV2 and TRBJ1-4, reads EPEVTQTPSHQVTQMGQEVILRCVPISNHLYFYWYRQILGQKVEFLVSFYNNEISEKSEIFDDQFSVERPDGSNFTLKIRSTKLEDSAMYFCASSEWVQGAGRTNEKLFFGSGTQLSVL.

This clone was detected only a few times. V is TRBV9 and J is TRBJ1-6; TRBD1 matches 8 bases. CDR1 is SGDLS and CDR2 is YYNGEE in the germline V gene. The V segment lost 4 bases and the J segment 10 bases; nucleotides outside the gene matches: 13. CDR3 size: 16 residues. The CDR3 reads CASSKLPGQVSSPLHF. The DNA for the CDR3 is TGTGCCAGCAGCAAACTACCGGGACAGGTTTCGTCACCCCTCCACTTT.

This clone was found once. The gene calls are TRBV10-1 and TRBJ2-4, with 12 bases lining up with TRBD2. The germline gives CDR1 WNHNN, CDR2 SYGVQD (reference sequence). This CDR3 comprises 16 residues. V trimming: 0 bases; J trimming: 4 bases; junction bases outside the gene matches: 1. The CDR3 DNA is TGCGCCAGCAGTGAGTCCGGACTAGCGGGGAAAAACATTCAGTACTTC. Translation: CASSESGLAGKNIQYF.

The chain has TRBV5-1 and TRBJ2-2, with 7 positions matching TRBD1. Per the germline V gene, CDR1 is SGHRS and CDR2 is YFSETQ. The CDR3 is 14 amino acids. V shed 5 bases and J 3 bases; nucleotides not matched to a gene: 4. The CDR3 DNA follows: TGCGCCAGCAGGTTTGACAGGGACACCGGGGAGCTGTTTTTT. Amino acid sequence: CASRFDRDTGELFF.

V is TRBV5-5 and J is TRBJ1-5, with TRBD1 identical over 7 bases. Trimming at V came to 4 bases and at J to 3 bases, leaving 4 bases not matched to a gene. The CDR3 has 14 residues. The germline gives CDR1 SGHKS, CDR2 YYEKEE (reference sequence). The DNA for the CDR3 is TGTGCCAGCAGCGGGACAGTTCACAATCAGCCCCAGCATTTT. Protein: CASSGTVHNQPQHF.

The chain is built from TRBV6-1 and TRBJ2-7; TRBD1 agrees at 8 bases. This CDR3 has 13 amino acids. Losses at the gene ends were 5 bases for V and 3 bases for J; bases not matched to a gene: 3. CDR1 is MNHNS and CDR2 is SASEGT in the germline V gene. The CDR3 bases are TGTGCCAGCAGTCCAGGGGGCGGCTACGAGCAGTACTTC. Translation: CASSPGGGYEQYF.

The chain carries TRBV12-5 and TRBJ2-3, with 8 bases fitting TRBD2. In germline, CDR1 is LGHNT, CDR2 FRNRAP. Losses at the gene ends were 1 base for V and 4 bases for J; bases not matched to a gene: 7. The CDR3 is made up of 16 amino acids. CDR3 sequence (DNA): TGTGCTAGTGGTTTGGGAAGAGCGGGAGAATCAGATACGCAGTATTTT. This codes for CASGLGRAGESDTQYF.

This clone was observed a handful of times. DNA for the CDR3: TGCGCCAGCAGCAGGGACAGGGGAAACTATGGCTACACCTTC. Translated, it gives CASSRDRGNYGYTF. The chain uses TRBV5-1 and TRBJ1-2, with 10 positions matching TRBD1. CDR3 length: 14 residues. The germline V gene encodes CDR1 SGHRS and CDR2 YFSETQ. V was pared by 4 bases and J by 2 bases, with 2 bases of the junction left unmatched.

This chain joins TRBV14 and TRBJ2-5; D perhaps matches TRBD2 (6 bases). Germline V gives CDR1 SGHDN, CDR2 FVKESK. This CDR3 has 15 amino acids. Trimming removed 0 bases at V and 5 bases at J, with 13 bases between. CDR3 sequence: CASSQDPGGVETQYF. DNA of the CDR3: TGTGCCAGCAGCCAAGATCCCGGCGGGGTCGAGACCCAGTACTTC.

The V gene is TRBV10-3, the J gene TRBJ2-2; TRBD2 is a possible D gene (5 bases). The germline V gene encodes CDR1 ENHRY and CDR2 SYGVKD. This CDR3 is built from 14 residues. The V end lost 7 bases, the J end lost 4 bases, and 13 bases lay between the germline ends. The CDR3 region is CAINDGITTGELFF. As DNA, the CDR3 is TGTGCCATCAACGACGGGATCACCACCGGGGAGCTGTTTTTT.

The DNA for the CDR3 is TGTGCCTCAGGACTAGCGGGAACCTACGAGCAGTACTTC. It codes for CASGLAGTYEQYF. The rearrangement uses TRBV30 and TRBJ2-7; 12 nucleotides agree with TRBD2. V shed 7 bases and J 2 bases; nucleotides not matched to a gene: 3. CDR3 length equals 13 residues. Germline V gene data show CDR1 as GTSNPN and CDR2 as SVGIG (reference sequence).

The chain has TRBV5-1 and TRBJ2-5, with 15 bases identical to TRBD2. CDR1 and CDR2 from the germline V gene are SGHRS and YFSETQ. After removal of 4 bases from V and 5 bases from J, the junction contained 9 bases not matched to a gene. The CDR3 is 17 amino acids. Here the CDR3 reads CASSRWTSGGAGETQYF. The CDR3 nucleotides are TGCGCCAGCAGCCGCTGGACTAGCGGGGGGGCCGGGGAGACCCAGTACTTC.

The chain joins TRBV9 to TRBJ2-2; 11 nucleotides line up with TRBD2. The CDR3 loop spans 20 amino acids. V lost 3 bases and J lost 0; bases outside the gene matches: 13. Germline CDR1 reads SGDLS; CDR2 reads YYNGEE. This chain's CDR3 is CASSAMLRLAGGTNTGELFF. CDR3 DNA sequence: TGTGCCAGCAGCGCGATGCTAAGGCTAGCGGGAGGAACGAACACCGGGGAGCTGTTTTTT. Variable domain in full (rest from reference TRBV9 and TRBJ2-2): DSGVTQTPKHLITATGQRVTLRCSPRSGDLSVYWYQQSLDQGLQFLIQYYNGEERAKGNILERFSAQQFPDLHSELNLSSLELGDSALYFCASSAMLRLAGGTNTGELFFGEGSRLTVL.

The chain combines TRBV9 with TRBJ2-5; tentatively, D is TRBD2 (5 bases). V was clipped by 4 bases and J by 5 bases, with 9 bases between them. The CDR3 is made up of 12 amino acids. Germline V CDR1 and CDR2: SGDLS, YYNGEE. The chain's CDR3 is CASSPPGETQYF. CDR3 sequence (DNA): TGTGCCAGCAGCCCTCCGGGGGAGACCCAGTACTTC.

This clone has a single count. The chain couples TRBV10-3 to TRBJ1-1; 8 bases line up with TRBD1. Germline trimming cut 6 bases from V and 4 bases from J; bases unmatched to any gene: 7. There are 14 residues in the CDR3. CDR1 and CDR2 (germline): ENHRY, SYGVKD. The DNA of the CDR3 is TGTGCCATCAGAGACGGACAGGGCGGCACTGAAGCTTTCTTT. This sequence encodes CAIRDGQGGTEAFF.

The chain carries TRBV4-2 and TRBJ2-7; D is perhaps TRBD2 (6 bases). Trimming stripped 1 base from V and 2 bases from J, with 15 bases between. Germline V gene lookup returns CDR1 LGHNA and CDR2 YNFKEQ. The CDR3 length is 16 residues. In DNA, the CDR3 is TGTGCCAGCAGCCAAGGGGGCAGCGGGCTGACCTACGAGCAGTACTTC. The encoded protein is CASSQGGSGLTYEQYF.

The chain links TRBV6-5 to TRBJ2-7; 9 bases line up with TRBD1. CDR1 is MNHEY, CDR2 SVGAGI, per germline. V shed 2 bases and J 5 bases; nucleotides not matched to a gene: 10. CDR3 length: 16 amino acids. The CDR3 region is CASSYGSGTGYHEQYF. The DNA for the CDR3 is TGTGCCAGCAGTTACGGTTCCGGGACAGGGTATCACGAGCAGTACTTC.

The gene calls are TRBV19 and TRBJ2-1, with TRBD2 matching over 12 bases. The CDR3 loop spans 15 amino acids. Per the germline V gene, CDR1 is LNHDA and CDR2 is SQIVND (reference sequence). J was trimmed by 2 bases and V by 6 bases; bases with no gene match: 2. In nucleotides, the CDR3 is TGTGCCAGTAGCCTAGCGGGGGGGCCCTACAATGAGCAGTTCTTC. Protein: CASSLAGGPYNEQFF.

The chain combines TRBV6-4 with TRBJ2-1, with TRBD2 matching 8 bases. CDR3 length equals 15 residues. Germline V lookup: CDR1 MRHNA, CDR2 SNTAGT. J lost 3 bases, V lost 2 bases, and 3 bases had no gene match. CDR3 protein: CASSDGRGGYNEQFF. CDR3 sequence (DNA): TGTGCCAGCAGTGACGGACGGGGGGGCTACAATGAGCAGTTCTTC.

The rearrangement uses TRBV29-1 and TRBJ1-4; the match to TRBD1 covers 8 bases. The CDR3 spans 12 residues. The germline V gene encodes CDR1 SQVTM and CDR2 ANQGSEA. With V trimmed by 7 bases and J by 6 bases, 4 bases remained unmatched. CDR3 protein: CSAEQGDEKLFF. For the CDR3, the DNA is TGCAGCGCCGAACAGGGGGATGAAAAACTGTTTTTT.

This chain joins TRBV30 and TRBJ1-2, with TRBD1 identical over 9 bases. The CDR3 is made up of 13 amino acids. Per the germline V gene, CDR1 is GTSNPN and CDR2 is SVGIG (reference sequence). With 4 bases clipped from V and 8 bases from J, the junction kept 8 bases outside the gene matches. DNA of the CDR3: TGTGCCTGGAATGACAGGGGGATGGACGGCTACACCTTC. Its protein product is CAWNDRGMDGYTF.

The chain carries TRBV30 and TRBJ2-7, with a possible D match to TRBD2 (5 bases). The V gene's germline CDR1 is GTSNPN and CDR2 SVGIG (reference sequence). There are 11 residues in the CDR3. V lost 7 bases and J lost 3, with 10 bases in between. CDR3 bases: TGTGCCTCAAAGGGAGTCTACGAGCAGTACTTC. It translates to CASKGVYEQYF.

The chain employs TRBV19 and TRBJ1-5; 7 bases are a match to TRBD1. Germline values: CDR1 LNHDA, CDR2 SQIVND (reference sequence). Germline trimming cut 5 bases from V and 6 bases from J; bases unmatched to any gene: 7. The CDR3 runs to 14 residues. Here the CDR3 DNA reads TGTGCCAGTAGTCTCGACAGGGTCGTTCAGCCCCAGCATTTT. Protein product: CASSLDRVVQPQHF.

The V and J genes are TRBV2 and TRBJ1-2; 7 nucleotides align to TRBD1. V lost 7 bases and J lost 8; bases outside the gene matches: 10. Germline-derived CDR1 and CDR2 are SNHLY and FYNNEI. This CDR3 has 13 amino acids. The CDR3 sequence is CASNRQGATGYTF. The CDR3 DNA reads TGTGCCAGCAATAGACAGGGTGCTACGGGCTACACCTTC. The full variable domain, rest sourced from reference TRBV2 and TRBJ1-2, is EPEVTQTPSHQVTQMGQEVILRCVPISNHLYFYWYRQILGQKVEFLVSFYNNEISEKSEIFDDQFSVERPDGSNFTLKIRSTKLEDSAMYFCASNRQGATGYTFGSGTRLTVV.